The sequence of this TCR beta chain was determined in a study of radiotherapy plus CTLA-4 blockade in lung cancer. For the study at large: With over 25% of patients having disease control, objective responses were seen in about 19%.

The germline CDR1 and CDR2 sequences are SNHLY and FYNNEI. This CDR3 is built from 15 residues. V lost 1 base to trimming and J lost 2 bases; unmatched junction nucleotides: 1. Only in-frame clones appear in the TCRdb table, and some are missing; sequencing was by immunoSEQ multiplex PCR. The repertoire holds tens of thousands of clones, with approximately 84% as singletons. The rearrangement links TRBV2 to TRBJ2-1, with TRBD1 identical over 8 bases. This sequence was found in a human donor with non-small cell lung cancer whose response to radiotherapy plus ipilimumab could not be evaluated. The material was peripheral blood, obtained from a patient treated with radiotherapy plus ipilimumab. The CDR3: CASSEGTGTYNEQFF. The CDR3 region has the DNA TGTGCCAGCAGTGAAGGGACAGGGACCTACAATGAGCAGTTCTTC.